This entry features one T cell receptor beta chain sequence. What it recognizes is unknown. These data are taken from a study of cytomegalovirus exposure and HLA in healthy donors. Looking at the study overall: Among around 180 million T cells, an earlier analysis found about 100 million unique TCR beta sequences. Overall study findings and caveats: Several of the most significant clusters appeared, in a later analysis, to be linked to common viral pathogens. Likely technical artifact: a cluster of highly shared sequence variants.

V shed 1 base and J 8 bases; nucleotides not matched to a gene: 8. This CDR3 is 16 amino acids long. CDR1 and CDR2 (germline): MGHDK, SYGVNS. 13 Jbeta primers and 60 Vbeta primers were used for the PCR. Some clones are missing from TCRdb's copy, which holds only in-frame ones; the method was immunoSEQ multiplex PCR. The table records around 100,000 clones, under 90% of them present only once. This TCR came from a woman between 18 and 30 years old in good health and CMV-seronegative. Sequencing used PBMCs. V is TRBV25-1 and J is TRBJ2-1; TRBD2 agrees at 10 bases. CDR3 protein: CASSEWLAGVSDEQFF. CDR3 bases: TGTGCCAGCAGTGAATGGCTAGCGGGAGTAAGCGATGAGCAGTTCTTC.